This entry lists 20 T cell receptor beta chains sequenced from one sample in a study of beta chain features in type 1 diabetes. Points from the study as a whole: People with Type 1 diabetes carried modestly yet significantly shorter TCRB CDR3s in all four CD4+ subsets.

cDNA synthesis used the whole RNA isolate, giving expressed TCRB sequences. TCRdb keeps only in-frame clones here, not all; method: immunoSEQ multiplex PCR. The profile shows nearly 700,000 clones, 13% of them singletons. These receptors have no identified antigens. Sample: naive CD4+ T cells from blood. The receptor source for this set is a man younger than 35 with type 1 diabetes.

The chain recombines TRBV5-1 with TRBJ2-3; D call uncertain. Germline V lookup: CDR1 SGHRS, CDR2 YFSETQ. The CDR3 is made up of 15 amino acids. V lost 2 bases and J lost 2, with 12 bases in between. CDR3 sequence reads: CASSFTSHPTDTQYF. DNA for the CDR3: TGCGCCAGCAGCTTTACATCGCATCCCACAGATACGCAGTATTTT.

In this sample, this clone turned up a few times. V usage is TRBV18 and J usage is TRBJ2-5; D remains ambiguous. This CDR3 comprises 12 residues. Germline loops: CDR1 KGHSH, CDR2 LQKENI. The V gene lost 3 bases and the J gene lost 5 bases, with 7 bases spanning the gap. CDR3 sequence: CASSPYAETQYF. As DNA, the CDR3 is TGTGCCAGCTCACCGTATGCGGAGACCCAGTACTTC.

Concerning this clone: Sequence at one end of the junction differs from germline and may be a read error. The genes are TRBV7-7 and TRBJ2-1; TRBD2 matches 13 bases. The CDR3 has 17 residues. Germline CDR1 is SSHAT and CDR2 is FNYEAQ (reference sequence). CDR3 nucleotide sequence: TGTGCTAGCAGCCCTCTTACTAGCGGGGGGGCCGTGGATGAGCAGTTCTTC. Translated: CASSPLTSGGAVDEQFF. Looking up the rest from reference TRBV7-7 and TRBJ2-1 gives the full variable domain: GAGVSQSPRYKVTKRGQDVTLRCDPISSHATLYWYQQALGQGPEFLTYFNYEAQPDKSGLPSDRFSAERPEGSISTLTIQRTEQRDSAMYRCASSPLTSGGAVDEQFFGPGTRLTVL.

This clone came up a few times. The chain couples TRBV29-1 to TRBJ1-1, with TRBD1 matching over 10 bases. V gave up 3 bases and J gave up 4 bases; unmatched junction bases: 2. This CDR3 is built from 13 residues. The germline V gene encodes CDR1 SQVTM and CDR2 ANQGSEA. The CDR3 loop is CSVDGQGGTEAFF. The CDR3 DNA reads as TGCAGCGTTGACGGACAGGGGGGCACTGAAGCTTTCTTT.

V is TRBV4-1 and J is TRBJ2-1; TRBD1 agrees at 7 bases. V shed 5 bases, J shed 6 bases, and the junction held 7 bases outside the gene matches. Germline-derived CDR1 and CDR2 are MGHRA and YSYEKL. The CDR3 has 14 residues. CDR3 coding DNA: TGCGCCAGCAGCGCCCCGGGACAGCTCAATGAGCAGTTCTTC. It encodes CASSAPGQLNEQFF.

The table lists this clone with a few counts. J is TRBJ2-1 and V is TRBV6-4, with D unclear. Per the germline V gene, CDR1 is MRHNA and CDR2 is SNTAGT. The germline V and J ends were trimmed by 4 bases and 8 bases, with 12 bases remaining between them. The CDR3 is made up of 13 amino acids. For the CDR3, the DNA is TGTGCCAGCAGTGTTGTTGTTGCAGATGAGCAGTTCTTC. Translating gives CASSVVVADEQFF.

This clone has only a few counts. This chain uses TRBV18 with TRBJ2-6; D gene unclear. Germline CDR1 KGHSH, CDR2 LQKENI. Trimming shortened V by 1 base and J by 2 bases, and 6 bases separated the two germline ends. CDR3 length equals 15 residues. The CDR3 is CASSPRNTGANVLTF. The CDR3 DNA is TGTGCCAGCTCACCACGAAACACTGGGGCCAACGTCCTGACTTTC. Variable domain in full (rest from reference TRBV18 and TRBJ2-6): NAGVMQNPRHLVRRRGQEARLRCSPMKGHSHVYWYRQLPEEGLKFMVYLQKENIIDESGMPKERFSAEFPKEGPSILRIQQVVRGDSAAYFCASSPRNTGANVLTFGAGSRLTVL.

This clone was observed a handful of times. The gene calls are TRBV6-1 and TRBJ2-1, with a tentative D call TRBD2 (6 bases). Germline V CDR1 and CDR2: MNHNS, SASEGT. The CDR3 runs 14 residues. V lost 7 bases and J lost 5, with 15 bases in between. This CDR3 is CASNLGGVDNEQFF. CDR3 bases: TGTGCCAGCAACTTAGGAGGGGTCGACAATGAGCAGTTCTTC.

CDR3 bases: TGTGCCAGCAGTTTGGTGACAGGGGGCTGGAATGAGCAGTTCTTC. Protein: CASSLVTGGWNEQFF. The chain recombines TRBV27 with TRBJ2-1; 10 bases match TRBD1. This CDR3 spans 15 amino acids. V shed 3 bases, J shed 7 bases, and the junction held 6 bases outside the gene matches. Germline-derived CDR1 and CDR2 are MNHEY and SMNVEV (reference sequence).

This sequence joins TRBV5-1 and TRBJ2-2; D is possibly TRBD2 (5 bases). Germline loops: CDR1 SGHRS, CDR2 YFSETQ. Trimming cost V 0 bases and J 5 bases, with 8 bases left between them. This CDR3 is 14 amino acids long. CDR3 DNA: TGCGCCAGCAGCTTGGAGGGAGCGACCGGGGAGCTGTTTTTT. This encodes CASSLEGATGELFF.

This chain links TRBV30 with TRBJ2-7; TRBD1 is a possible D gene (6 bases). The germline V gene encodes CDR1 GTSNPN and CDR2 SVGIG (reference sequence). V was trimmed by 1 base and J by 5 bases, leaving 12 bases between them. The CDR3 sequence is 13 residues long. The CDR3 sequence is CAWSALQGHEQYF. As DNA, the CDR3 is TGTGCCTGGAGTGCCCTACAGGGACACGAGCAGTACTTC.

This clone came up a few times. The CDR3 sequence: CASSPRAQGASPSYEQYF. Here the CDR3 DNA reads TGTGCCAGCTCCCCGAGGGCGCAGGGGGCAAGCCCCTCCTACGAGCAGTACTTC. The chain couples TRBV18 to TRBJ2-7; 8 bases fit TRBD1. The CDR3 sequence is 18 residues long. V lost 6 bases and J lost 0; bases outside the gene matches: 16. From germline, CDR1 is KGHSH and CDR2 LQKENI. The whole variable domain, filled in from reference TRBV18 and TRBJ2-7, reads NAGVMQNPRHLVRRRGQEARLRCSPMKGHSHVYWYRQLPEEGLKFMVYLQKENIIDESGMPKERFSAEFPKEGPSILRIQQVVRGDSAAYFCASSPRAQGASPSYEQYFGPGTRLTVT.

The chain links TRBV20-1 to TRBJ2-3; D not certain. The V gene lost 2 bases and the J gene lost 3 bases, with 3 bases spanning the gap. The CDR3 is made up of 11 amino acids. The V gene's germline CDR1 is DFQATT and CDR2 SNEGSKA (reference sequence). CDR3 DNA sequence: TGCAGTGCTAGAAAAACAGATACGCAGTATTTT. Its protein product is CSARKTDTQYF.

This clone was observed a handful of times. The chain couples TRBV27 to TRBJ1-1, with a weak D call TRBD1 (6 bases). CDR3 size: 14 residues. Germline lookup yields CDR1 MNHEY and CDR2 SMNVEV (reference sequence). V lost 5 bases, J lost 4 bases, and 14 bases lay in between. CDR3 in amino acids: CASSLSYRATEAFF. The CDR3 DNA is TGTGCCAGCAGTCTCTCCTACAGGGCCACTGAAGCTTTCTTT.

CDR3 sequence: CASTLGPPIYNEQFF. CDR3 bases: TGTGCCAGTACCCTGGGACCACCTATCTACAATGAGCAGTTCTTC. This chain joins TRBV19 and TRBJ2-1; D assignment may be TRBD1 or TRBD2 (5 bases each). This CDR3 region has 15 residues. V lost 7 bases, J lost 3 bases, and 16 bases lay in between. Germline V gene sequence: CDR1 LNHDA, CDR2 SQIVND (reference sequence).

This clone has a handful of counts. The chain combines TRBV6-1 with TRBJ2-5; D not resolved. The V gene lost 5 bases and the J gene lost 5 bases, with 6 bases spanning the gap. Germline assignment: CDR1 MNHNS and CDR2 SASEGT. This CDR3 has 11 amino acids. Here the CDR3 reads CASSWVETQYF. CDR3 DNA: TGTGCCAGCAGTTGGGTGGAGACCCAGTACTTC.

Only a few counts were recorded for this clone. This CDR3 reads CASTRYSGSYEQYF. Here the CDR3 DNA reads TGTGCCAGCACGAGGTACAGCGGTTCCTACGAGCAGTACTTC. This sequence joins TRBV28 and TRBJ2-7, with a weak D call TRBD2 (5 bases). The CDR3 runs to 14 residues. Trimming removed 7 bases at V and 1 base at J, with 14 bases between. CDR1 is MDHEN, CDR2 SYDVKM, per germline.

This clone was observed a handful of times. The chain joins TRBV5-6 to TRBJ2-3; 8 positions agree with TRBD1. The V and J ends lost 2 bases and 6 bases, in that order; junction bases with no gene match: 8. The CDR3 is 15 residues long. Germline CDR1 is SGHDT and CDR2 is YYEEEE. The CDR3 is CASSFRGQGRDTQYF. The DNA of the CDR3 is TGTGCCAGCAGCTTTCGCGGACAGGGTAGGGATACGCAGTATTTT. The complete variable domain, with remaining parts taken from reference TRBV5-6 and TRBJ2-3, reads DAGVTQSPTHLIKTRGQQVTLRCSPKSGHDTVSWYQQALGQGPQFIFQYYEEEERQRGNFPDRFSGHQFPNYSSELNVNALLLGDSALYLCASSFRGQGRDTQYFGPGTRLTVL.

There are a few counts of this clone. This sequence joins TRBV5-4 and TRBJ2-7; TRBD2 matches at 13 bases. Per germline, CDR1 SGHNT and CDR2 YYREEE (reference sequence). Trimming took 4 bases from V and 2 from J; bases not matched to a gene: 6. This CDR3 region has 16 residues. The CDR3 sequence is CASSTGGLAGAYEQYF. The CDR3 nucleotides are TGTGCCAGCAGCACGGGAGGACTAGCGGGGGCCTACGAGCAGTACTTC.

This clone showed up just a few times. The chain uses TRBV27 and TRBJ2-6; 8 bases are a match to TRBD1. CDR1 and CDR2 from the germline V gene are MNHEY and SMNVEV (reference sequence). The CDR3 is 18 amino acids. With 5 bases clipped from V and 0 bases from J, the junction kept 9 bases outside the gene matches. The CDR3 loop is CASSHDRGHYSGANVLTF. CDR3 DNA sequence: TGTGCCAGCAGTCATGACAGGGGTCATTACTCTGGGGCCAACGTCCTGACTTTC. The whole variable domain, remainder taken from reference TRBV27 and TRBJ2-6, is EAQVTQNPRYLITVTGKKLTVTCSQNMNHEYMSWYRQDPGLGLRQIYYSMNVEVTDKGDVPEGYKVSRKEKRNFPLILESPSPNQTSLYFCASSHDRGHYSGANVLTFGAGSRLTVL.